The entry below describes one TCR beta chain. It has no known antigen specificity. Qualities for individual bases were not recorded, and no much larger clone is one base off. The data belong to a study of PD-L1 blockade in urothelial cancer (dated by TCRdb to 2015 to 2018). The study in broad terms: All patients started therapy around 2014 and received atezolizumab 1,200 mg intravenously every 3 weeks. About 85% of the roughly 29 patients were identified as males with urothelial cancer of bladder origin, and a prior smoking history was reported by 18 of 29 patients. Patients had an ECOG performance status of 0 or 1 and had received between 0 and 3 prior chemotherapy regimens. Blood samples were analyzed at two time points: 3 weeks after treatment start (second dose) and 6 weeks after treatment start. Blood samples gave a median of about 150,000 T cells and 88,000 or so unique TCRs, with a median clonality of approximately 0.08. Somatic, immune and clinical correlates of response to PD-L1 blockade with atezolizumab in urothelial cancer were the focus of an exploratory multi-omic analysis. Pretreatment tumor samples, along with matched peripheral blood collected serially before and after atezolizumab treatment, underwent TCR sequencing. Durable clinical benefit meant progression-free survival longer than 6 months, and TCR features were also tested against progression-free and overall survival. Whole exome sequencing and RNA sequencing of pretreatment tumors were performed alongside TCR sequencing in the same patients. Under 10 patients reached durable clinical benefit, while about 19 patients did not. Pretreatment blood TCR-seq was available for fewer than 30 patients, at least one posttreatment blood collection was obtained for about 24 patients, and tumor TCR-seq was available for about 24 patients.

Synthetic TCR analog templates were spiked into each PCR so that absolute template abundance could be estimated from read counts. Using the immunoSEQ assay, TCRbeta CDR3 regions were amplified from genomic DNA with bias-controlled V and J gene primers. Sequencing of rearranged TCRbeta segments was done at approximately 20X coverage. Under the source paper's analysis protocol: Clustering was used to correct sequencing errors, and CDR3s were annotated against IMGT so that V, D and J genes could be assigned. Downstream analyses used only productive TCRbeta rearrangements, leaving out any out-of-frame or stop-codon sequences. Clonality was calculated as one minus the Shannon entropy normalized by the log of the number of unique productive sequences. Fisher's exact test with Benjamini-Hochberg correction, at a threshold of adjusted p below 0.01, was used to find clones that differed between time points or between blood and tumor. The immuneACCESS repertoire file appears here via TCRdb, limited to in-frame rearrangements. These files lack a portion of the clones; in checked studies, under half of the deficit traces to unresolved V genes, and the cause of the others is not known. The D gene and trimming were derived from the DNA, and the V and J assignments and clone size from that table. For this sample the table gives 29,000 or so clones, of which roughly 86% were detected only once. The ten most abundant clones make up roughly 3% of the sample.

A total of about 31 patients with locally advanced or metastatic urothelial carcinoma, treated at Memorial Sloan Kettering on a trial protocol, made up the cohort. Peripheral blood mononuclear cells were collected pretreatment and during treatment, at between 1 and 8 total time points per patient. The Qiagen DNeasy Blood extraction kit was used to purify genomic DNA from total PBMCs and from tumor samples. PBMCs were collected pretreatment and during treatment, and were isolated and stored as previously described. Overall study results and their limits: Greater expansion of tumor-associated TCR clones in peripheral blood 3 weeks after the start of treatment was observed in patients with durable benefit (n ≈ 20, p = 0.022). Because the sample size was small (n = 29) and many of the analyses were exploratory, the results are meant to be hypothesis-generating. Improved progression-free and overall survival was associated with having pretreatment peripheral blood TCR clonality below the median.

Sequenced material: PBMCs, taken around atezolizumab (anti-PD-L1) treatment. This TCR derives from a man in his fifties with urothelial cancer.

The CDR3 reads CASSNRVWETQYF. Read as DNA, the sequence is TGTGCCAGTAGTAACAGGGTGTGGGAGACCCAGTACTTC. The sequence joins TRBV19 to TRBJ2-5, with TRBD1 tentatively as D gene (6 bases match). Sequences LNHDA (CDR1) and SQIVND (CDR2) are obtained from the germline V gene (reference sequence). The CDR3 runs 13 amino acids, cysteine and phenylalanine included. Of all the DNA, just the CDR3 is kept, 39 bases in frame from base 1. The germline ends are 11 bases apart after V is trimmed by 4 bases and J by 5 bases.